Below, 9 T cell receptor beta chains from the same sample are listed, as sequenced in a study of blood T cell repertoires in COVID-19. The method was immunoSEQ multiplex PCR; TCRdb's version includes in-frame clones alone and lacks a portion of them. Found here are approximately 250,000 clones, 84% of them singletons; the top ten hold roughly 1.4%. The sequenced material came from peripheral blood. Receptor source: a woman aged 35 to 49 who had recovered from COVID-19.

The chain has TRBV28 and TRBJ1-4; 9 nucleotides agree with TRBD1. The V segment lost 6 bases and the J segment 7 bases; nucleotides outside the gene matches: 9. This CDR3 spans 15 amino acids. Germline assignment: CDR1 MDHEN and CDR2 SYDVKM. CDR3 DNA sequence: TGTGCCAGCAGCGATAGACAGGGGGTTGGTGAAAAACTGTTTTTT. This gives the protein CASSDRQGVGEKLFF. Together with reference TRBV28 and TRBJ1-4, the CDR3 gives the full variable domain: DVKVTQSSRYLVKRTGEKVFLECVQDMDHENMFWYRQDPGLGLRLIYFSYDVKMKEKGDIPEGYSVSREKKERFSLILESASTNQTSMYLCASSDRQGVGEKLFFGSGTQLSVL.

In the case of this clone: One end of the junction varies from germline; a read error may be responsible. The chain joins TRBV30 to TRBJ1-5; D not certain. The CDR3 loop spans 15 amino acids. Germline V gene data show CDR1 as GTSNPN and CDR2 as SVGIG (reference sequence). The CDR3 reads CAWGVGGGLPQPQHF. The CDR3 coding sequence is TGTGCCTGGGGTGTCGGTGGAGGGCTTCCTCAGCCCCAGCATTTT.

A remark on this clone: Other DNA sequences in this sample translate to the same CDR3. The chain is built from TRBV5-8 and TRBJ2-7; maybe TRBD1 (5 bases). The CDR3 totals 15 residues. Germline CDR1 SGHTS, CDR2 YDEGEE. V lost 3 bases, J lost 2 bases, and 15 bases lay in between. The CDR3: CASSSTLGQTYEQYF. CDR3 sequence (DNA): TGTGCCAGCAGCTCGACGCTTGGACAAACCTACGAGCAGTACTTC.

The chain combines TRBV6-2 or TRBV6-3 with TRBJ1-5; D gene unclear. The CDR3 loop spans 14 amino acids. CDR1 and CDR2 from the germline V gene are MNHEY and SVGEGT. V was clipped by 1 base and J by 0 bases, with 4 bases between them. CDR3 in amino acids: CASSYFLSNQPQHF. Written as DNA, the CDR3 is TGTGCCAGCAGTTACTTCCTTAGCAATCAGCCCCAGCATTTT.

This clone was recorded only once. The chain combines TRBV29-1 with TRBJ2-2, with D uncertain. The germline CDR1 and CDR2 sequences are SQVTM and ANQGSEA. The germline V and J ends were trimmed by 6 bases and 1 base, with 9 bases remaining between them. The CDR3 covers 13 residues. In DNA, the CDR3 is TGCAGCGTACGGGTCGGGAACACCGGGGAGCTGTTTTTT. Its protein product is CSVRVGNTGELFF.

The chain carries TRBV3-1 (or the pseudogene TRBV3-2) and TRBJ1-1; D is ambiguous. In germline, CDR1 is LGHDT, CDR2 YNNKEL (reference sequence). Trimming removed 6 bases at V and 10 bases at J, with 15 bases between. The CDR3 runs to 12 residues. CDR3 protein: CASRQLQLIAFF. The DNA for the CDR3 is TGTGCCAGCAGACAATTGCAGTTGATAGCTTTCTTT.

This clone appeared once. The rearrangement links TRBV7-3 to TRBJ1-2; 8 bases line up with TRBD1. CDR1 and CDR2 (germline): SGHTA, FQGTGA. The CDR3 contains 14 residues. V was pared by 2 bases and J by 6 bases, with 5 bases of the junction left unmatched. The CDR3, as DNA: TGTGCCAGCAGCTTATCGGCAGGGGGCCATGGCTACACCTTC. This encodes CASSLSAGGHGYTF.

The rearrangement joins TRBV11-2 to TRBJ1-5; D call uncertain. In germline, CDR1 is SGHAT, CDR2 FQNNGV. The CDR3 sequence is 14 residues long. V lost 2 bases to trimming and J lost 3 bases, with 8 bases between them. In nucleotides, the CDR3 is TGTGCCAGCAGCTTATCAGTAAACAATCAGCCCCAGCATTTT. The encoded protein is CASSLSVNNQPQHF. Full variable domain (remainder filled in from reference TRBV11-2 and TRBJ1-5): EAGVAQSPRYKIIEKRQSVAFWCNPISGHATLYWYQQILGQGPKLLIQFQNNGVVDDSQLPKDRFSAERLKGVDSTLKIQPAKLEDSAVYLCASSLSVNNQPQHFGDGTRLSIL.

The chain combines TRBV6-5 with TRBJ2-3; D is uncertain. V was trimmed by 2 bases and J by 6 bases, leaving 9 bases between them. CDR3 size: 13 residues. Per germline, CDR1 MNHEY and CDR2 SVGAGI. The CDR3 loop reads CASSYRPRDTQYF. The DNA of the CDR3 is TGTGCCAGCAGTTACCGCCCGAGGGATACGCAGTATTTT.